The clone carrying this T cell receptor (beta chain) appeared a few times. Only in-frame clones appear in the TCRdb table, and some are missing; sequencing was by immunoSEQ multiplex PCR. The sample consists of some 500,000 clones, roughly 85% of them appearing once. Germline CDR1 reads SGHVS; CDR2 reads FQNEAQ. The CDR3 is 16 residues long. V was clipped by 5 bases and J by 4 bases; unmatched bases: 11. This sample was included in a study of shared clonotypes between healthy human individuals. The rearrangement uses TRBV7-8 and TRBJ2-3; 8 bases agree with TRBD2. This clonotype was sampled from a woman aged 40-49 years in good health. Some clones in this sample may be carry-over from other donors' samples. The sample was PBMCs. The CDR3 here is CASSPSPGTRADTQYF. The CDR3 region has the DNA TGTGCCAGCAGCCCAAGTCCCGGGACTAGAGCAGATACGCAGTATTTT.